This paragraph covers one T cell receptor (beta chain) sequence. V lost 8 bases and J 2 bases, leaving 13 bases between the germline ends. The CDR3 is made up of 13 amino acids. The V gene's germline CDR1 is GTSNPN and CDR2 SVGIG (reference sequence). The sample belongs to a study of technical replicates of blood from a handful of donors. Some clones are missing from TCRdb's copy, which holds only in-frame ones; the method was immunoSEQ multiplex PCR. The profile shows about 75,000 clones, nearly 98% of them singletons. This receptor was identified in a human donor in good health. The sample consisted of T cells isolated from PBMCs. This chain uses TRBV30 with TRBJ2-4; D remains unclear. As DNA, the CDR3 is TGTGCCAGCATTGAGCATACCAAAAACATTCAGTACTTC. Encoded protein: CASIEHTKNIQYF.